These 12 T cell receptor beta chains were sequenced from one sample in a study of vaccination and CD4 T cells after COVID-19 (dated by TCRdb to 2022 to 2024). Per the publication, the treatment or condition label means: roughly 10-day PBMC culture with coronavirus spike peptide pools or control peptides (ViraFEST assay). No antigens are known for them. To prepare the library, PCR was applied. Reads for this sample came from an Illumina iSeq 100. TCR sequencing of DNA from cultured CD4+ T cells used the Oncomine TCR Beta short-read assay at the Johns Hopkins FTIC core. Using fastp at Q25 and MiXCR, TCRdb reprocessed the public reads and kept productive beta chains. Every distinct CDR3 protein forms one entry, paired with its most common genes and DNA. The sample includes 25,000 to 30,000 distinct CDR3 sequences, with about 60% observed a single time. The ten largest clones represent less than 20% of the sample.

Sequences were derived from CD4+ T cells from blood, cultured in vitro, sampled after SARS-CoV-2 vaccination. These receptors were obtained from a human donor who received a COVID-19 vaccine.

The chain recombines TRBV7-2 with TRBJ2-5; D tentatively reads TRBD1 or TRBD2 (6 bases each). The CDR3 runs to 16 residues. In germline, CDR1 is SGHTA, CDR2 FQGNSA. V lost 8 bases to trimming and J lost 1 base, with 20 bases between them. The CDR3 DNA follows: TGTGCCAGCTCGGTTAGGGGGGTGGCAATCCAAGAGACCCAGTACTTC. Translating gives CASSVRGVAIQETQYF.

This chain joins TRBV4-1 and TRBJ1-5; D is perhaps TRBD1 (6 bases). V lost 1 base to trimming and J lost 2 bases, with 12 bases between them. Per the germline V gene, CDR1 is MGHRA and CDR2 is YSYEKL. The CDR3 runs to 16 residues. The CDR3 is CASSQGSRGRNQPQHF. CDR3 in DNA: TGCGCCAGCAGCCAAGGTTCCAGGGGTCGCAATCAGCCCCAGCATTTT.

The chain is built from TRBV2 and TRBJ1-1; D remains ambiguous. V lost 7 bases and J 3 bases, leaving 15 bases between the germline ends. Germline CDR1 and CDR2: SNHLY and FYNNEI. The CDR3 loop spans 14 amino acids. The CDR3 is CASTWAARDTEAFF. Written as DNA, the CDR3 is TGTGCCAGCACCTGGGCAGCGCGGGACACTGAAGCTTTCTTT.

V and J are TRBV7-3 and TRBJ1-1; D is unclear. The CDR3 extends over 14 amino acids. The V gene's germline CDR1 is SGHTA and CDR2 FQGTGA. Trimming stripped 2 bases from V and 0 bases from J, with 7 bases between. DNA for the CDR3: TGTGCCAGCAGCTTATTACAGTTGAACACTGAAGCTTTCTTT. This codes for CASSLLQLNTEAFF.

This chain links TRBV2 with TRBJ2-1; 11 bases line up with TRBD2. Germline CDR1 reads SNHLY; CDR2 reads FYNNEI. The junction had 10 bases not matched to a gene; V was cut back by 4 bases and J by 8 bases. This CDR3 spans 16 amino acids. CDR3 bases: TGTGCCAGCAGTGGTGGGATGGTAGCGGGGGGGCATGAGCAGTTCTTC. Translation gives CASSGGMVAGGHEQFF.

The V gene is TRBV3-1, the J gene TRBJ1-2; no firm D call. This CDR3 contains 14 residues. Trimming pared 3 bases from V and 6 bases from J, leaving 14 bases between. Germline V gene sequence: CDR1 LGHDT, CDR2 YNNKEL (reference sequence). CDR3 loop: CASSHNIGIHGYTF. CDR3 bases: TGTGCCAGCAGCCACAACATCGGGATACATGGCTACACCTTC. Full variable domain (outside the CDR3, taken from reference TRBV3-1 and TRBJ1-2): DTAVSQTPKYLVTQMGNDKSIKCEQNLGHDTMYWYKQDSKKFLKIMFSYNNKELIINETVPNRFSPKSPDKAHLNLHINSLELGDSAVYFCASSHNIGIHGYTFGSGTRLTVV.

The V call is TRBV20-1, the J call TRBJ2-3; unclear D gene. The CDR3 covers 13 residues. Germline V gives CDR1 DFQATT, CDR2 SNEGSKA (reference sequence). V was cut by 1 base and J by 1 base, with 6 bases left in between. The CDR3 DNA reads as TGCAGTGCTAGAGTGTCGGGCACAGATACGCAGTATTTT. The encoded protein is CSARVSGTDTQYF.

This clonotype was counted only a few times. The chain links TRBV11-3 to TRBJ2-5, with 7 bases identical to TRBD2. The CDR3 loop spans 14 amino acids. Germline V gene sequence: CDR1 SGHNT, CDR2 YENEEA. The junction had 8 bases not matched to a gene; V was cut back by 7 bases and J by 3 bases. The CDR3 protein is CASNAGGIKETQYF. The DNA for the CDR3 is TGTGCCAGCAACGCCGGGGGGATCAAAGAGACCCAGTACTTC.

The chain has TRBV7-3 and TRBJ1-3; D may be TRBD1 (6 bases). V lost 5 bases and J lost 0, with 17 bases in between. The CDR3 covers 17 residues. Germline CDR1 reads SGHTA; CDR2 reads FQGTGA. The CDR3 DNA sequence: TGTGCCAGCAGCGCCAACAGGGATCCGGGCTCTGGAAACACCATATATTTT. It is translated as CASSANRDPGSGNTIYF.

This clonotype was recorded a few times. The CDR3 DNA is TGTGCCAGCAGCCCGATGACAGGGGCGACGGGCATTCAGTACTTC. Translation: CASSPMTGATGIQYF. The V and J genes are TRBV6-1 and TRBJ2-4, with TRBD1 identical over 8 bases. Germline V gene data show CDR1 as MNHNS and CDR2 as SASEGT. This CDR3 has 15 amino acids. V gave up 6 bases and J gave up 9 bases; unmatched junction bases: 13.

This chain joins TRBV7-3 and TRBJ2-1, with 12 bases that match TRBD1. The trim removed 5 bases at V and 1 base at J, leaving 9 bases unmatched. This CDR3 has 18 residues. Germline CDR1 is SGHTA and CDR2 is FQGTGA. CDR3: CASSPRDRGRLSYNEQFF. The CDR3 region has the DNA TGTGCCAGCAGCCCCCGGGACAGGGGGCGGTTATCCTACAATGAGCAGTTCTTC.

V and J are TRBV7-9 and TRBJ2-1, with 13 nucleotides matching TRBD2. V gave up 2 bases and J gave up 7 bases; unmatched junction bases: 11. Germline V gives CDR1 SEHNR, CDR2 FQNEAQ (reference sequence). CDR3 size: 18 residues. The chain's CDR3 is CASSLIGLAGVGRNEQFF. The CDR3 nucleotides read TGTGCCAGCAGCTTAATCGGACTAGCGGGGGTAGGGAGGAATGAGCAGTTCTTC.